This record covers a single TCR beta chain. The sample is drawn from a study of blood T cell repertoires in COVID-19. Germline values: CDR1 SEHNR, CDR2 FQNEAQ (reference sequence). CDR3 size: 15 residues. V lost 5 bases and J lost 3; bases outside the gene matches: 5. Original methodology: Reference gene primers were amplified, and this amplification served to estimate nucleated cell counts. The data were produced by immunoSEQ multiplex PCR, yet TCRdb's version contains in-frame clones alone and is incomplete. V and J calls and clone size follow that table, whereas D and trimming were derived from the DNA. The profile shows about 270,000 clones, approximately 90% of them singletons.

The chain uses TRBV7-9 and TRBJ1-4; 8 nucleotides match TRBD1. The clonotype comes from a man between 35 and 55 years old who had been exposed to COVID-19. The sequencing sample was made of PBMCs or T cells enriched from blood (not recorded which). CDR3 DNA sequence: TGTGCCAGCAGCAACCCGGACAGGGCTAATGAAAAACTGTTTTTT. Translation: CASSNPDRANEKLFF.